The rows below give T cell receptor beta chains drawn from one sample of a study of T cells in Graves' hyperthyroidism and ophthalmopathy. TCRdb re-analysed the multiplex PCR reads in MiXCR, keeping a single row per CDR3 protein. Of around 600,000 distinct CDR3 sequences listed, around a sixth are singletons. Sequencing used blood. The receptors were sampled from a woman under 40 with Graves' hyperthyroidism. Both conserved end residues are part of each CDR3. Part of the rows lack a size; the others show once, few, many or a class for expanded clones.

V: TRBV4-1; size: .; J: TRBJ2-1; CDR3: CASSDRDILTSGSNNEQFF
V: TRBV27; size: many; J: TRBJ2-7; CDR3: CASSFFSMSEQYF
V: TRBV6-1; size: .; J: TRBJ2-1; CDR3: CASSEAGVDEQFF
V: TRBV5-1; size: many; J: TRBJ1-1; CDR3: CASSTRDLNTEAFF
V: TRBV29-1; size: many; J: TRBJ2-3; CDR3: CSVDWGPDTQYF
V: TRBV27; size: .; J: TRBJ2-7; CDR3: CASSANGEQYF
V: TRBV5-5; size: .; J: TRBJ1-4; CDR3: CASSPSGVGSSGEKLFF
V: TRBV3-1; size: few; J: TRBJ2-7; CDR3: CASSRHELGNSYEQYF
V: TRBV28; size: many; J: TRBJ2-5; CDR3: CASRTQTETQYF
V: TRBV19; size: many; J: TRBJ1-5; CDR3: CASSIWGANQPQHF
V: TRBV7-2; size: medium-sized; J: TRBJ2-1; CDR3: CASSFGTVAYNEQFF
V: TRBV19; size: many; J: TRBJ1-2; CDR3: CASSPVEGANYGYTF
V: TRBV7-3; size: few; J: TRBJ2-1; CDR3: CASSLTQTGNEQFF
V: TRBV6-1; size: .; J: TRBJ1-1; CDR3: CASRRGVEAFF
V: TRBV3-1; size: many; J: TRBJ1-2; CDR3: CASSFTGIDGYTF
V: TRBV18; size: many; J: TRBJ2-2; CDR3: CASSPLAGENTGELFF
V: TRBV10-2; size: .; J: TRBJ2-3; CDR3: CASTAPTPTDTQYF
V: TRBV18; size: few; J: TRBJ1-1; CDR3: CASSPNLDRSNTEAFF
V: TRBV29-1; size: .; J: TRBJ2-1; CDR3: CSVEGRETYNEQFF
V: TRBV7-9; size: .; J: TRBJ2-5; CDR3: CASRPPGLAGVGETQYF
V: TRBV7-2; size: many; J: TRBJ2-3; CDR3: CASSHDERAGGLDTQYF
V: TRBV12-3/TRBV12-4; size: many; J: TRBJ2-7; CDR3: CASSPLAGGVGEQYF
V: TRBV20-1; size: many; J: TRBJ1-5; CDR3: CSARAQGAQPQHF
V: TRBV19; size: many; J: TRBJ1-1; CDR3: CASSAGRFNTEAFF
V: TRBV27; size: .; J: TRBJ2-1; CDR3: CASSSRATRAPNEQFF
V: TRBV28; size: many; J: TRBJ1-1; CDR3: CASSAMTGQVSNTEAFF
V: TRBV4-3; size: few; J: TRBJ1-2; CDR3: CASSQGTLANYGYTF
V: TRBV7-2; size: many; J: TRBJ1-2; CDR3: CASSRNYGYTF
V: TRBV6-2/TRBV6-3; size: many; J: TRBJ2-1; CDR3: CASSYSVTGKTSYNEQFF
V: TRBV30; size: many; J: TRBJ1-4; CDR3: CASRVGGEKLFF
V: TRBV6-1; size: .; J: TRBJ2-4; CDR3: CASSQHGAKNIQYF
V: TRBV7-8; size: many; J: TRBJ2-2; CDR3: CASSTLTSGRPGELFF